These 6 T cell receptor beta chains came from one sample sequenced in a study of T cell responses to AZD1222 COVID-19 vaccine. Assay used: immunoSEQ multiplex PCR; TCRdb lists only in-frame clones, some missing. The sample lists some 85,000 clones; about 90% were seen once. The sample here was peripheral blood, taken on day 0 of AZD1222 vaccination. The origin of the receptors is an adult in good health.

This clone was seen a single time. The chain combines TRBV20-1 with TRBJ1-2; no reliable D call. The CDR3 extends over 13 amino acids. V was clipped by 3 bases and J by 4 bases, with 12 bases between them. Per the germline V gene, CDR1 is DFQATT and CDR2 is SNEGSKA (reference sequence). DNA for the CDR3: TGCAGTGCTAGTGCGGAGGGAGCCTATGGCTACACCTTC. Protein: CSASAEGAYGYTF.

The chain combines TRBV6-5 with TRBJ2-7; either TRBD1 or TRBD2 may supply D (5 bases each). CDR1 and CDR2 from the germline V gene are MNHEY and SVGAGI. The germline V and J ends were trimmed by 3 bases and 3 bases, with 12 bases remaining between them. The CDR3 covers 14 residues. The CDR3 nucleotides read TGTGCCAGCAGTTATACTCGGGACGGCTACGAGCAGTACTTC. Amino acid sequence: CASSYTRDGYEQYF.

CDR3 amino acids: CASSSIGGGGRADTQYF. The CDR3 DNA reads as TGTGCCAGCAGCTCCATTGGGGGCGGGGGAAGGGCAGATACGCAGTATTTT. This rearrangement joins TRBV7-9 to TRBJ2-3, with D possibly being TRBD2 (7 bases). The V gene's germline CDR1 is SEHNR and CDR2 FQNEAQ (reference sequence). The CDR3 length is 17 residues. With 4 bases removed from V and 4 bases from J, the gap between germline ends came to 21 bases.

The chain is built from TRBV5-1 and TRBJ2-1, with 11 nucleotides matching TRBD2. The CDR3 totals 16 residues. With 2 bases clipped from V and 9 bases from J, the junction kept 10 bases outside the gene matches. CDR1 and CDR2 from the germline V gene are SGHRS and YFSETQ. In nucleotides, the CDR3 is TGCGCCAGCAGCTTAGTACTAGCGGGGGCCGACAGTGAGCAGTTCTTC. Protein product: CASSLVLAGADSEQFF. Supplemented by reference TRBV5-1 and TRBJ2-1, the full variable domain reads KAGVTQTPRYLIKTRGQQVTLSCSPISGHRSVSWYQQTPGQGLQFLFEYFSETQRNKGNFPGRFSGRQFSNSRSEMNVSTLELGDSALYLCASSLVLAGADSEQFFGPGTRLTVL.

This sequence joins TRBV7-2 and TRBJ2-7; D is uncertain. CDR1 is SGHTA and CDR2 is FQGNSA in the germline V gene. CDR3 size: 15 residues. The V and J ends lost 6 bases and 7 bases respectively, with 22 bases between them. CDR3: CASRSMPSNVGEQYF. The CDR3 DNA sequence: TGTGCCAGCAGAAGCATGCCCTCCAATGTGGGAGAGCAGTACTTC.

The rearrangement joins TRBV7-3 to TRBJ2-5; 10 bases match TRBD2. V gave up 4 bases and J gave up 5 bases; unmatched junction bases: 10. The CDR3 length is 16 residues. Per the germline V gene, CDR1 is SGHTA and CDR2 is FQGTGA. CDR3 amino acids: CASSSLAGGTMETQYF. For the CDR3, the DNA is TGTGCCAGCAGCTCCTTAGCGGGGGGTACGATGGAGACCCAGTACTTC.